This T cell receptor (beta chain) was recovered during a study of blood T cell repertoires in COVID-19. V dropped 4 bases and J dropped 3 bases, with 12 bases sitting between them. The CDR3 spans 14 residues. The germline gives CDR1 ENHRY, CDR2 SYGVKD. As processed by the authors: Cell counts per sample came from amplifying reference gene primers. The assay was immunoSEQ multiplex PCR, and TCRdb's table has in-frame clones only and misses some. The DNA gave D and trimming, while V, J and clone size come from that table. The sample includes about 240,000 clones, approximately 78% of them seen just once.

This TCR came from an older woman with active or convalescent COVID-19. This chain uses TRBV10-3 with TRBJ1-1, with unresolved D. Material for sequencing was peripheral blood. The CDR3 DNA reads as TGTGCCATCAGTGCCCAGGAGGAGGACACTGAAGCTTTCTTT. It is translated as CAISAQEEDTEAFF.